Sequencing of this T cell receptor (beta chain) was carried out in a study of blood T cell repertoires in COVID-19. Turning to the study itself: Nucleic acid was either cDNA or gDNA, and it came from T cells, B-cell-depleted T cells, or PBMCs.

Original processing notes: It was from reference gene primer amplification that nucleated cell counts were estimated. TCRdb keeps only in-frame clones here, not all; method: immunoSEQ multiplex PCR. V, J and clone size are those of that table, while D and trimming were read from the DNA. This table has roughly 43,000 clones, around 88% appearing once. The V end lost 1 base, the J end lost 0 bases, and 6 bases lay between the germline ends. Germline CDR1 SGHDN, CDR2 FVKESK. CDR3 length equals 14 residues. The V gene is TRBV14, the J gene TRBJ1-1, with D hard to call. Sequencing was done on a sample of peripheral blood. This clonotype originated in a human donor in a cohort sampled during active COVID-19. CDR3 DNA: TGTGCCAGCAGCCAAGTCGAGGTGAACACTGAAGCTTTCTTT. It codes for CASSQVEVNTEAFF.